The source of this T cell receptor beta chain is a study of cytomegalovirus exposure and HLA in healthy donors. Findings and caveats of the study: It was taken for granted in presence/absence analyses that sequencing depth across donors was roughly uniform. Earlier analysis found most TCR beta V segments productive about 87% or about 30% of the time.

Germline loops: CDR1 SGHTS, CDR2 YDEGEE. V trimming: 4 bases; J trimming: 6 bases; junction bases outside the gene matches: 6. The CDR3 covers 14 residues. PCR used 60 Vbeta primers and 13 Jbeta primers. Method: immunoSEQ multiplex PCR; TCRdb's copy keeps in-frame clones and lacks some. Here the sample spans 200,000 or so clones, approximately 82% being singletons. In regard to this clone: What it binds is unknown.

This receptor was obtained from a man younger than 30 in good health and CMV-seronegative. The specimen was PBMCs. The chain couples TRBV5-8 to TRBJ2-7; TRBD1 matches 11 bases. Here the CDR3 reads CASSAGQGGSEQYF. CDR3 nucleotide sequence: TGTGCCAGCAGCGCGGGACAGGGGGGTAGCGAGCAGTACTTC.